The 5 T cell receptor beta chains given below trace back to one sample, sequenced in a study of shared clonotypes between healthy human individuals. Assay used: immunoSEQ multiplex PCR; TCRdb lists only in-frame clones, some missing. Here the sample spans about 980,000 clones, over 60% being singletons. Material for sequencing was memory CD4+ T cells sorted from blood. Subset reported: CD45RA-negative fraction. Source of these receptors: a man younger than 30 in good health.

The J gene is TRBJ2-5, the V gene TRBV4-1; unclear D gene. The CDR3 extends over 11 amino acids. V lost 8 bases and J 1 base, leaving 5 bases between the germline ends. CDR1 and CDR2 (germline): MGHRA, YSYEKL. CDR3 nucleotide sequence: TGCGCCAGCGGCAGCCAAGAGACCCAGTACTTC. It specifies CASGSQETQYF.

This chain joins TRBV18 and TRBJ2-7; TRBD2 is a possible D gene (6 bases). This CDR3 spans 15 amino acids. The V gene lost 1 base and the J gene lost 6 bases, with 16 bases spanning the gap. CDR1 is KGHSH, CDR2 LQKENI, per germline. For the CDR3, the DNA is TGTGCCAGCTCACCACTCACTACGGGGGTGAGCGAGCAGTACTTC. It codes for CASSPLTTGVSEQYF.

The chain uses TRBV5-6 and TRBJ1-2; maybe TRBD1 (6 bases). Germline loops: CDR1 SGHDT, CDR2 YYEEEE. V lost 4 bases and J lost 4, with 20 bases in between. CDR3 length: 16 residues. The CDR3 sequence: CASSPYRQAGGYGYTF. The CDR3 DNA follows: TGTGCCAGCAGCCCGTACCGACAGGCCGGCGGCTATGGCTACACCTTC.

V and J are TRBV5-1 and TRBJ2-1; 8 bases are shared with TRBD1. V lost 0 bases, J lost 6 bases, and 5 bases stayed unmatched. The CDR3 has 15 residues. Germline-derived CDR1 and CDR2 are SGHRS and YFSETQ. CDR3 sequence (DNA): TGCGCCAGCAGCTTGGACGGACAGGGCATCAATGAGCAGTTCTTC. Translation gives CASSLDGQGINEQFF.

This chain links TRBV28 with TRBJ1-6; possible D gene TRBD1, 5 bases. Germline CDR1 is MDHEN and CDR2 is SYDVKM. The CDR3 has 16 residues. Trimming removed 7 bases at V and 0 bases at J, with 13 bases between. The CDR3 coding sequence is TGTGCCAGCATCTCGGGGGGGGACTCCTATAATTCACCCCTCCACTTT. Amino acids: CASISGGDSYNSPLHF.